The source of this TCR beta chain is a study of post-analysis software for immune sequencing data. Study as a whole: The disease courses spanned relapsing-remitting, secondary progressive and progressive-relapsing forms of multiple sclerosis.

The CDR3 sequence is 14 residues long. The germline V gene has CDR1 MNHEY and CDR2 SVGAGI. V shed 10 bases and J shed 8 bases, with 18 bases lying between them. Notes on the study in general: Patients had higher frequencies than controls of a handful of TRBV segments, including TRBV5-6, TRBV5-1 and TRBV20-1. Strong co-clustering by F measure linked samples that shared a preparation batch. Versus controls, multiple sclerosis patients showed significantly lower diversity (normalized Chao1).

Note on this clonotype: Its target is not known.

Built from TCR beta cDNA, the libraries had unique molecular identifiers in them. TCRdb reanalysed the PCR reads using MiXCR and keeps one entry per CDR3 protein. The sample shows approximately 690,000 distinct CDR3 sequences, approximately 60% of them seen only once. The receptor comes from a girl aged 2 to 9 with multiple sclerosis. The sample consisted of blood. The chain is built from TRBV6-5 and TRBJ1-6; tentative D call: TRBD1 (6 bases). The CDR3 bases are TGTGCCACCAGGGGTAGGAGGGGTCATTCACCCCTCCACTTT. Protein: CATRGRRGHSPLHF.